This entry is about one TCR beta chain. CDR1 and CDR2 (germline): MGHRA, YSYEKL. The CDR3 totals 17 residues. With V trimmed by 4 bases and J by 7 bases, 11 bases remained unmatched. This sample is part of a study of T cell changes during pregnancy in multiple sclerosis. Assay: immunoSEQ multiplex PCR; the TCRdb copy retains only in-frame clones and omits some. The repertoire has 20,000 to 25,000 clones, around 90% of them found once; the top ten carry less than 6.5%. This sample comprised CD8+ T cells from peripheral blood mononuclear cells, obtained in the second trimester of pregnancy. This chain uses TRBV4-1 with TRBJ2-1, with 12 bases lining up with TRBD2. This TCR derives from a female donor in good health, enrolled as a control in a pregnancy study. The CDR3 region is CASSPPLTSGGQNEQFF. In DNA form, the CDR3 reads TGCGCCAGCAGCCCACCTCTGACTAGCGGGGGTCAGAATGAGCAGTTCTTC.